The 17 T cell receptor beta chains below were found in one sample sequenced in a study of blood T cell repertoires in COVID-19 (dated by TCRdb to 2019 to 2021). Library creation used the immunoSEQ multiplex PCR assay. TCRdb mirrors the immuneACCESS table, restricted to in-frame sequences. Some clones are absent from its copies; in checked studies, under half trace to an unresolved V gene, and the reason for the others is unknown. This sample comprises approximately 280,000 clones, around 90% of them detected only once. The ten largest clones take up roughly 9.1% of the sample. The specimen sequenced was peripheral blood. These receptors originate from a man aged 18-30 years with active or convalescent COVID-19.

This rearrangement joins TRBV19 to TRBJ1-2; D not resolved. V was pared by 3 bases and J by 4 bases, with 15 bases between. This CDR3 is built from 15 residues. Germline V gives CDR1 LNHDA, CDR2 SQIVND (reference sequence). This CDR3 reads CASSMTPHAGYGYTF. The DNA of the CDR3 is TGTGCCAGTAGTATGACACCTCACGCCGGCTATGGCTACACCTTC. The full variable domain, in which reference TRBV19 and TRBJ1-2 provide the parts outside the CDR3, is DGGITQSPKYLFRKEGQNVTLSCEQNLNHDAMYWYRQDPGQGLRLIYYSQIVNDFQKGDIAEGYSVSREKKESFPLTVTSAQKNPTAFYLCASSMTPHAGYGYTFGSGTRLTVV.

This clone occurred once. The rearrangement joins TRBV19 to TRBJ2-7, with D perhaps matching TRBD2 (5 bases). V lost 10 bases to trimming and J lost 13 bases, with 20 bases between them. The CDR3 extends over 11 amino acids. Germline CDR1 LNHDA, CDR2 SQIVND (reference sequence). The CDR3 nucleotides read TGTGCCACGTCCTGGGATGAGGGCACATACTTC. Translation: CATSWDEGTYF.

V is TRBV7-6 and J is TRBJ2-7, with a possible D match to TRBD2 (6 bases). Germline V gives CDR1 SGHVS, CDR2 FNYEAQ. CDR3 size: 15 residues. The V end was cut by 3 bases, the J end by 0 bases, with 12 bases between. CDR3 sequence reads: CASSFGRGGSYEQYF. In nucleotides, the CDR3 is TGTGCCAGCAGCTTCGGGCGGGGCGGCTCCTACGAGCAGTACTTC.

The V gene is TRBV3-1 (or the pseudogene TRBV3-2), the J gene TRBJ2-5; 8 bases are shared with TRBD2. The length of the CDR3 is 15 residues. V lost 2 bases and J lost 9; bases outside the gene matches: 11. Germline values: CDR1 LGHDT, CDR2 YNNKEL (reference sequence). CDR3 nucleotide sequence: TGTGCCAGCAGCCAACCCACCGGCGGGGGGAAGCCCCAGTACTTC. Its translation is CASSQPTGGGKPQYF.

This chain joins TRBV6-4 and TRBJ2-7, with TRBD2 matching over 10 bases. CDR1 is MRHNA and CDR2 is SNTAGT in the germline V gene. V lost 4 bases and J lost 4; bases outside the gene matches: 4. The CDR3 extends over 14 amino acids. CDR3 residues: CASSVLAGEYEQYF. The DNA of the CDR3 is TGTGCCAGCAGTGTTCTAGCGGGGGAGTACGAGCAGTACTTC.

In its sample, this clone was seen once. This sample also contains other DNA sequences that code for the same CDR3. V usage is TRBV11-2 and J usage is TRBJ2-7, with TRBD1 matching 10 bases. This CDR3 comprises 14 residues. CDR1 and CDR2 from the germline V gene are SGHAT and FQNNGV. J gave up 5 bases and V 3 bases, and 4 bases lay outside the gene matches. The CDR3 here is CASSFDRGRHEQYF. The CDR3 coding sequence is TGTGCCAGCAGCTTTGACAGGGGGCGACACGAGCAGTACTTC.

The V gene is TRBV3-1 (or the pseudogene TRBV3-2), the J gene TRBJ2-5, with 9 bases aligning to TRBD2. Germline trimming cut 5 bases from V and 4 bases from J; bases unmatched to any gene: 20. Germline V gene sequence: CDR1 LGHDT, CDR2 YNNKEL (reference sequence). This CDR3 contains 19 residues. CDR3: CASSSGGEIAGAPRETQYF. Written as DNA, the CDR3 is TGTGCCAGCAGCTCCGGGGGAGAAATAGCGGGGGCGCCGCGAGAGACCCAGTACTTC.

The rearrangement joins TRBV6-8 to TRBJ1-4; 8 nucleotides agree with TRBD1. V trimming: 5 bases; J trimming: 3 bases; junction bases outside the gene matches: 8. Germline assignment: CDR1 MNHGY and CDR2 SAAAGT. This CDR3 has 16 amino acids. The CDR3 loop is CASSGPTGGPNEKLFF. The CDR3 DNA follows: TGTGCCAGCAGTGGACCAACAGGGGGACCTAATGAAAAACTGTTTTTT.

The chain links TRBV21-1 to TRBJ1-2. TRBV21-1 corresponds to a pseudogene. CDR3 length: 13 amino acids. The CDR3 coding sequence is TGTGCCAGCAGCAACGACGGGGGAGATGGCTACACCTTC. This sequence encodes CASSNDGGDGYTF.

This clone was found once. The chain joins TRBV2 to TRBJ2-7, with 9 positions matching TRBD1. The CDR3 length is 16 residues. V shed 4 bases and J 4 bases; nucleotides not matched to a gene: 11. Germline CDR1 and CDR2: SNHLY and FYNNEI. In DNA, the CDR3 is TGTGCCAGCAGTGTGGGGCCAGGACAGGGGAGTTACGAGCAGTACTTC. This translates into CASSVGPGQGSYEQYF. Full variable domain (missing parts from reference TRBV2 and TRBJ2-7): EPEVTQTPSHQVTQMGQEVILRCVPISNHLYFYWYRQILGQKVEFLVSFYNNEISEKSEIFDDQFSVERPDGSNFTLKIRSTKLEDSAMYFCASSVGPGQGSYEQYFGPGTRLTVT.

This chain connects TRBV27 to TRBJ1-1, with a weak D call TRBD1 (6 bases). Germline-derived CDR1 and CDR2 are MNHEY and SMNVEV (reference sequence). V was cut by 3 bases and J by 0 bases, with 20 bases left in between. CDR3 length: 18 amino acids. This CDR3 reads CASSFVRGANLLNTEAFF. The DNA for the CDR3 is TGTGCCAGCAGTTTCGTCAGGGGTGCTAACTTATTGAACACTGAAGCTTTCTTT.

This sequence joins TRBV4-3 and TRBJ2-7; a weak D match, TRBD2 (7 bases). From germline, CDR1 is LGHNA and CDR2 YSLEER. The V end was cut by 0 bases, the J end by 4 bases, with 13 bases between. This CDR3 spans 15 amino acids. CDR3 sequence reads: CASSQEWGGLYEQYF. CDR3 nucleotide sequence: TGCGCCAGCAGCCAAGAGTGGGGGGGCCTTTACGAGCAGTACTTC.

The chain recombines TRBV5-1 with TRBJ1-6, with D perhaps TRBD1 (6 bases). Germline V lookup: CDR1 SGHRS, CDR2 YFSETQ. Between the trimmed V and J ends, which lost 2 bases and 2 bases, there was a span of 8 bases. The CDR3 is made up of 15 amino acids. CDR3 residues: CASSFAGAYNSPLHF. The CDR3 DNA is TGCGCCAGCAGCTTCGCAGGGGCCTATAATTCACCCCTCCACTTT.

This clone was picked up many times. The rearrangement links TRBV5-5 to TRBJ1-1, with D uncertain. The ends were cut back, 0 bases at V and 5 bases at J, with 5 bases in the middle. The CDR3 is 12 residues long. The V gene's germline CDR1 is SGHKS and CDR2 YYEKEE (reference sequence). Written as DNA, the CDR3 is TGTGCCAGCAGCTTGGTTGCGACTGAAGCTTTCTTT. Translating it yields CASSLVATEAFF.

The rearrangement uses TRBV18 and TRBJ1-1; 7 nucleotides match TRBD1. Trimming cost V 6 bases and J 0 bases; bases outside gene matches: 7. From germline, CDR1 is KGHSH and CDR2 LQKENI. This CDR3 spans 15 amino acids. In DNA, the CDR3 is TGTGCCAGCTCCCTGGGGACAGAAATGAACACTGAAGCTTTCTTT. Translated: CASSLGTEMNTEAFF.

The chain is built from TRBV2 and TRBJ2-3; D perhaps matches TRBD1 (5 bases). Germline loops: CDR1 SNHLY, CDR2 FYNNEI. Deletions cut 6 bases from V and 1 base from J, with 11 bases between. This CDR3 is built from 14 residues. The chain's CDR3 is CASSRVTGTDTQYF. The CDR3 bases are TGTGCCAGCAGCCGAGTGACAGGCACAGATACGCAGTATTTT. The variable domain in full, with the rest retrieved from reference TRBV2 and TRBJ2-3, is EPEVTQTPSHQVTQMGQEVILRCVPISNHLYFYWYRQILGQKVEFLVSFYNNEISEKSEIFDDQFSVERPDGSNFTLKIRSTKLEDSAMYFCASSRVTGTDTQYFGPGTRLTVL.

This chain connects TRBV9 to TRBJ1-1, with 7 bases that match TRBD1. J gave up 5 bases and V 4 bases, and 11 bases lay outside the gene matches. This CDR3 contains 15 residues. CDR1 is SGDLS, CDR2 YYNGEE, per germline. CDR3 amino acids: CASSLTGSTVTEAFF. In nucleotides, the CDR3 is TGTGCCAGCAGCCTGACAGGGTCGACGGTAACTGAAGCTTTCTTT.